A selection of T cell receptor beta chains follows, all from one sample in a study of OX40 agonist ivuxolimab in advanced cancers. Sequencing used immunoSEQ multiplex PCR; TCRdb keeps in-frame clones, though not all of them. The sample consists of tens of thousands of clones, 80% to 95% of them appearing once. The specimen comprised CD4+ or CD8+ T cells sorted from blood, sampled in a trial of the OX40 agonist ivuxolimab. The receptors stem from an adult with an advanced solid tumor such as melanoma, head and neck, liver or kidney cancer. Both conserved end residues are part of each CDR3. Each record gives: CDR3 protein, CDR3 DNA, clone size, J gene, D gene, V gene. The D gene is left open where the match is weak. Clone size is given for some rows only: seen once, a few or many times, or a class if the clone is expanded.

CDR3aa: CSVRLTRKSSYEQYF; CDR3nt: TGCAGCGTTCGACTGACAAGGAAGAGCTCCTACGAGCAGTACTTC; abundance: .; j_gene: TRBJ2-7; d_gene: .; v_gene: TRBV29-1
CDR3aa: CASSLDRVNGEQFF; CDR3nt: TGTGCTAGCAGCCTGGACAGGGTAAACGGTGAGCAGTTCTTC; abundance: .; j_gene: TRBJ2-1; d_gene: TRBD1; v_gene: TRBV7-7
CDR3aa: CASSPRKDRNREKLFF; CDR3nt: TGTGCCAGCAGTCCCCGGAAGGACCGGAATCGGGAAAAACTGTTTTTT; abundance: .; j_gene: TRBJ1-4; d_gene: .; v_gene: TRBV27
CDR3aa: CASSLVGTGFYNEQFF; CDR3nt: TGTGCCAGCAGCTTGGTGGGGACAGGGTTCTACAATGAGCAGTTCTTC; abundance: .; j_gene: TRBJ2-1; d_gene: TRBD1; v_gene: TRBV5-6
CDR3aa: CASRQGTDTQYF; CDR3nt: TGCGCCAGCCGCCAGGGAACAGATACGCAGTATTTT; abundance: .; j_gene: TRBJ2-3; d_gene: .; v_gene: TRBV5-1
CDR3aa: CASSDGLPHYGYTF; CDR3nt: TGTGCCAGCAGTGACGGGTTACCGCACTATGGCTACACCTTC; abundance: .; j_gene: TRBJ1-2; d_gene: .; v_gene: TRBV2
CDR3aa: CASSPPVYNSPLHF; CDR3nt: TGTGCCAGCAGCCCCCCGGTGTATAATTCACCCCTCCACTTT; abundance: .; j_gene: TRBJ1-6; d_gene: .; v_gene: TRBV14
CDR3aa: CASSPLKDTQYF; CDR3nt: TGTGCCAGCAGCCCCTTGAAAGATACGCAGTATTTT; abundance: .; j_gene: TRBJ2-3; d_gene: .; v_gene: TRBV9
CDR3aa: CASSLRGTYEQYF; CDR3nt: TGCGCCAGCAGTTTGAGGGGTACCTACGAGCAGTACTTC; abundance: once; j_gene: TRBJ2-7; d_gene: .; v_gene: TRBV10-1
CDR3aa: CASSPSGSSYNEQFF; CDR3nt: TGTGCCAGCTCACCAAGCGGGAGTTCCTACAATGAGCAGTTCTTC; abundance: .; j_gene: TRBJ2-1; d_gene: TRBD2; v_gene: TRBV18
CDR3aa: CASSPSSGAGELFF; CDR3nt: TGTGCCAGCTCACCATCCTCAGGGGCCGGGGAGCTGTTTTTT; abundance: few; j_gene: TRBJ2-2; d_gene: .; v_gene: TRBV18
CDR3aa: CASSFLSSNTIYF; CDR3nt: TGTGCCAGCAGTTTTCTTTCCTCGAACACCATATATTTT; abundance: once; j_gene: TRBJ1-3; d_gene: .; v_gene: TRBV5-6
CDR3aa: CSVLLGETQYF; CDR3nt: TGCAGCGTCCTTCTGGGGGAGACCCAGTACTTC; abundance: .; j_gene: TRBJ2-5; d_gene: .; v_gene: TRBV29-1
CDR3aa: CASSPYWTGSTEAFF; CDR3nt: TGCGCCAGCAGCCCTTACTGGACAGGATCCACTGAAGCTTTCTTT; abundance: .; j_gene: TRBJ1-1; d_gene: TRBD1; v_gene: TRBV4-1